This passage covers 20 T cell receptor beta chains from one sample sequenced in a study of T cell responses to AZD1222 COVID-19 vaccine. Sequencing was performed with immunoSEQ multiplex PCR; in TCRdb, only in-frame clones are kept and a portion is missing. Of 150,000 to 180,000 clones in the sample, about 88% were seen once. Sequencing was performed on peripheral blood, taken after recovery from COVID-19. Source of these receptors: an adult who had recovered from COVID-19.

The rearrangement links TRBV3-1 (or the pseudogene TRBV3-2) to TRBJ1-3; D is undetermined. This CDR3 comprises 16 residues. The V and J ends lost 1 base and 0 bases respectively, with 10 bases between them. Germline V gives CDR1 LGHDT, CDR2 YNNKEL (reference sequence). The CDR3 DNA is TGTGCCAGCAGCCAAGGAAGAAGCCTCTCTGGAAACACCATATATTTT. Residues: CASSQGRSLSGNTIYF.

This clone was observed once. This chain links TRBV7-9 with TRBJ2-3; D could derive from TRBD1 or TRBD2 (5 bases each). Germline values: CDR1 SEHNR, CDR2 FQNEAQ (reference sequence). The CDR3 has 16 amino acids. Trimming took off 5 bases at V and 4 bases at J, with 19 bases between the two ends. CDR3 nucleotide sequence: TGTGCCAGCAGCCCTCCGGGGTTCCGGGGACCAGATACGCAGTATTTT. The encoded protein is CASSPPGFRGPDTQYF.

The V and J genes are TRBV5-4 and TRBJ1-3; D is ambiguous. Trimming removed 4 bases from V and 0 bases from J, with 11 bases in between. Germline CDR1 and CDR2: SGHNT and YYREEE (reference sequence). The CDR3 has 15 amino acids. CDR3 protein: CASSLTSNSGNTIYF. The CDR3 nucleotides are TGTGCCAGCAGCCTAACCTCGAACTCTGGAAACACCATATATTTT.

The V gene is TRBV19, the J gene TRBJ2-7; TRBD1 aligns across 9 bases. The CDR3 length is 16 residues. Germline CDR1 is LNHDA and CDR2 is SQIVND (reference sequence). Trimming took 3 bases from V and 6 from J; bases not matched to a gene: 12. The CDR3 loop reads CASSIARSATGGEQYF. The DNA for the CDR3 is TGTGCCAGTAGTATCGCGCGGTCCGCGACAGGGGGCGAGCAGTACTTC.

The J gene is TRBJ1-2, the V gene TRBV27, with D perhaps matching TRBD1 (6 bases). Germline assignment: CDR1 MNHEY and CDR2 SMNVEV (reference sequence). The V and J ends lost 3 bases and 4 bases respectively, with 12 bases between them. This CDR3 is built from 14 residues. CDR3 in amino acids: CASSFSRGIYGYTF. The CDR3, as DNA: TGTGCCAGCAGTTTTAGCAGGGGAATCTATGGCTACACCTTC.

The chain couples TRBV6-5 to TRBJ2-7; D unresolved. V was pared by 8 bases and J by 3 bases, with 5 bases between. Germline CDR1 is MNHEY and CDR2 is SVGAGI. This CDR3 has 10 amino acids. CDR3 DNA sequence: TGTGCCAGCCAGTACTACGAGCAGTACTTC. This encodes CASQYYEQYF.

Only a few counts were recorded for this clone. The J gene is TRBJ1-1, the V gene TRBV29-1, with 8 bases identical to TRBD1. V shed 6 bases and J 3 bases; nucleotides not matched to a gene: 12. CDR3 length equals 15 residues. Germline CDR1 and CDR2: SQVTM and ANQGSEA. The CDR3 region is CSVRRDRIRDTEAFF. The CDR3 DNA reads TGCAGCGTCCGCCGGGACAGGATTCGAGACACTGAAGCTTTCTTT.

The CDR3 sequence is CASSPTGLRNQPQHF. The DNA for the CDR3 is TGTGCCAGCAGCCCCACAGGGTTGCGCAATCAGCCCCAGCATTTT. The V and J genes are TRBV7-9 and TRBJ1-5, with D possibly matching TRBD1 (6 bases). V gave up 5 bases and J gave up 2 bases, with 13 bases separating them. The CDR3 contains 15 residues. In germline, CDR1 is SEHNR, CDR2 FQNEAQ (reference sequence).

About this clone itself: This CDR3 is also generated by other DNA sequences in the sample. The chain links TRBV5-1 to TRBJ2-7; D remains ambiguous. This CDR3 region has 12 residues. Germline loops: CDR1 SGHRS, CDR2 YFSETQ. V lost 4 bases and J lost 1, with 6 bases in between. The CDR3 spells CASSPDSYEQYF. DNA of the CDR3: TGCGCCAGCAGCCCGGATTCCTACGAGCAGTACTTC.

The chain uses TRBV7-9 and TRBJ2-7; unclear D gene. Trimming removed 1 base at V and 4 bases at J, with 8 bases between. Germline CDR1 is SEHNR and CDR2 is FQNEAQ (reference sequence). This CDR3 is built from 13 residues. The chain's CDR3 is CASSLEGQYEQYF. The DNA of the CDR3 is TGTGCCAGCAGCTTAGAAGGTCAGTACGAGCAGTACTTC.

This clone turned up a few times. This chain joins TRBV11-1 and TRBJ2-6; no firm D call. V was pared by 5 bases and J by 3 bases, with 11 bases between. Germline CDR1 is SGHAT and CDR2 is FQDESV (reference sequence). The CDR3 sequence is 15 residues long. CDR3 DNA sequence: TGTGCCAGCAGCCTAAGGAAGGTTGGGGCCAACGTCCTGACTTTC. The encoded protein is CASSLRKVGANVLTF.

The chain couples TRBV5-1 to TRBJ2-2, with D possibly matching TRBD1 (7 bases). The V gene lost 5 bases and the J gene lost 6 bases, with 17 bases spanning the gap. The CDR3 extends over 15 amino acids. CDR1 and CDR2 from the germline V gene are SGHRS and YFSETQ. The CDR3 is CASSRIGRGAGELFF. The CDR3 nucleotides are TGCGCCAGCAGTAGGATCGGCAGGGGGGCCGGGGAGCTGTTTTTT. Together with reference TRBV5-1 and TRBJ2-2, the CDR3 gives the full variable domain: KAGVTQTPRYLIKTRGQQVTLSCSPISGHRSVSWYQQTPGQGLQFLFEYFSETQRNKGNFPGRFSGRQFSNSRSEMNVSTLELGDSALYLCASSRIGRGAGELFFGEGSRLTVL.

The J gene is TRBJ2-2, the V gene TRBV7-9, with unresolved D. Between the trimmed V and J ends, which lost 2 bases and 7 bases, there was a span of 5 bases. The germline CDR1 and CDR2 sequences are SEHNR and FQNEAQ (reference sequence). The CDR3 loop spans 12 amino acids. CDR3 loop: CASSLIIGELFF. In DNA form, the CDR3 reads TGTGCCAGCAGCTTAATTATCGGGGAGCTGTTTTTT.

This chain uses TRBV20-1 with TRBJ2-5; no definite D call. V was clipped by 3 bases and J by 2 bases, with 4 bases between them. The germline gives CDR1 DFQATT, CDR2 SNEGSKA (reference sequence). The CDR3 contains 11 residues. The CDR3, as DNA: TGCAGTGCTAGGGGACAAGAGACCCAGTACTTC. As protein: CSARGQETQYF.

The CDR3 sequence is CASSPTSGSSYNEQFF. Written as DNA, the CDR3 is TGCGCCAGCAGCCCCACTAGCGGAAGCTCCTACAATGAGCAGTTCTTC. This chain connects TRBV5-1 to TRBJ2-1; 8 positions agree with TRBD2. Germline CDR1 is SGHRS and CDR2 is YFSETQ. This CDR3 has 16 amino acids. Trimming removed 4 bases from V and 0 bases from J; junction bases left unmatched: 6.

This chain uses TRBV29-1 with TRBJ2-7; 8 nucleotides align to TRBD1. CDR3 length equals 11 residues. V was clipped by 6 bases and J by 7 bases; unmatched bases: 5. Germline V CDR1 and CDR2: SQVTM, ANQGSEA. CDR3 residues: CSVTGEIEQYF. The CDR3 DNA reads as TGCAGCGTGACAGGGGAAATAGAGCAGTACTTC.

As concerns this clone: Other DNA sequences from this sample encode an identical CDR3 as well. The rearrangement uses TRBV5-1 and TRBJ2-5; no clear D gene. The V end lost 1 base, the J end lost 4 bases, and 8 bases lay between the germline ends. The germline V gene encodes CDR1 SGHRS and CDR2 YFSETQ. This CDR3 spans 13 amino acids. The CDR3 DNA follows: TGCGCCAGCAGCTTGTATTGGGGAGAGACCCAGTACTTC. Translating gives CASSLYWGETQYF.

The chain combines TRBV7-2 with TRBJ2-3; D gene ambiguous. Germline lookup yields CDR1 SGHTA and CDR2 FQGNSA. With 3 bases removed from V and 2 bases from J, the gap between germline ends came to 9 bases. The CDR3 has 14 residues. The DNA of the CDR3 is TGTGCCAGCAGCTTGCCAGGATTCACAGATACGCAGTATTTT. Translated, it gives CASSLPGFTDTQYF.

The chain is built from TRBV19 and TRBJ2-5, with D unclear. The CDR3 runs to 13 residues. Germline V gives CDR1 LNHDA, CDR2 SQIVND (reference sequence). V was pared by 1 base and J by 5 bases, with 8 bases between. CDR3 sequence: CASSIGLIETQYF. The CDR3 DNA reads as TGTGCCAGTAGTATAGGCCTTATTGAGACCCAGTACTTC.

This chain uses TRBV7-3 with TRBJ2-1, with 7 bases fitting TRBD1. J lost 0 bases, V lost 1 base, and 3 bases had no gene match. Per germline, CDR1 SGHTA and CDR2 FQGTGA. This CDR3 contains 16 residues. CDR3 DNA: TGTGCCAGCAGCTTAAATAGGGGGCCCTCCTACAATGAGCAGTTCTTC. Protein product: CASSLNRGPSYNEQFF.